This T cell receptor (beta chain) was sequenced during a study of PD-1 blockade in classical Hodgkin lymphoma. Whole-study findings and limits: Reports described newly diagnosed patients as having lower baseline TCR diversity than healthy donors. A significant rise in TCR diversity was seen by C4D1 for CD4+ cells but not for CD8+ cells.

Measured with immunoSEQ multiplex PCR; TCRdb has only the in-frame clones, and not every one. Of about 17,000 clones in the sample, approximately 60% were seen once. V lost 9 bases to trimming and J lost 6 bases, with 10 bases between them. Germline V CDR1 and CDR2: MNHEY, SMNVEV (reference sequence). The CDR3 runs 11 residues. This clone has just a few counts. Its antigen remains unidentified. Relapse was seen in all patients after autologous stem cell transplantation, and brentuximab vedotin exposure was variable. The sequences come from peripheral blood mononuclear cells (PBMCs), collected before the second cycle of nivolumab. The V call is TRBV27, the J call TRBJ2-3; D possibly corresponds to TRBD2 (5 bases). This receptor was taken from a human donor with classical Hodgkin lymphoma. The CDR3 bases are TGTGCCAGTACACGGGGTGATACGCAGTATTTT. Translation: CASTRGDTQYF.